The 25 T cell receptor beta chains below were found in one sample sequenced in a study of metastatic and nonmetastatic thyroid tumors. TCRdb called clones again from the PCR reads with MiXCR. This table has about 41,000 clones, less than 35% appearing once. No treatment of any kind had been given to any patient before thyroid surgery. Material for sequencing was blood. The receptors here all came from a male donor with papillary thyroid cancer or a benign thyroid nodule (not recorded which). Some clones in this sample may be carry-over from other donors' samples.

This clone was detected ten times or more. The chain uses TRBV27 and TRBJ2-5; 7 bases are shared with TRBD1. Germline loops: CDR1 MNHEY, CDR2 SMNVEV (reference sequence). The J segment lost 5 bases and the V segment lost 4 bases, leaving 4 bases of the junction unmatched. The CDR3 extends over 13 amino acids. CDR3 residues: CASSWDRTETQYF. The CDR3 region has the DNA TGTGCCAGCAGTTGGGACAGAACCGAGACCCAGTACTTC.

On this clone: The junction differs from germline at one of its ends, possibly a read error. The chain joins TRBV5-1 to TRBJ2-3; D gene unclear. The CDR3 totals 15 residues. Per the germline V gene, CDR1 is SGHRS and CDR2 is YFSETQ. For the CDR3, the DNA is TGCGCCAGCAGCTTGCTGAGTGTCAGCAAAGATACGCTGTATTTT. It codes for CASSLLSVSKDTLYF. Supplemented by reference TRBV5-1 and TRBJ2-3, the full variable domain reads KAGVTQTPRYLIKTRGQQVTLSCSPISGHRSVSWYQQTPGQGLQFLFEYFSETQRNKGNFPGRFSGRQFSNSRSEMNVSTLELGDSALYLCASSLLSVSKDTLYFGPGTRLTVL.

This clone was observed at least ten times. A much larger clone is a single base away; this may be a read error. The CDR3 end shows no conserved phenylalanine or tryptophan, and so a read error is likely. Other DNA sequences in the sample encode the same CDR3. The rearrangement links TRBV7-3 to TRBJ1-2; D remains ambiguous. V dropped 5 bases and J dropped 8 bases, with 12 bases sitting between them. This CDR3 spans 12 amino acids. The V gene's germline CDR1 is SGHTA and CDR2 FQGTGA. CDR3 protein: CASSADNVGYTL. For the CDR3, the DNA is TGTGCCAGCAGCGCAGACAATGTGGGCTACACCCTC.

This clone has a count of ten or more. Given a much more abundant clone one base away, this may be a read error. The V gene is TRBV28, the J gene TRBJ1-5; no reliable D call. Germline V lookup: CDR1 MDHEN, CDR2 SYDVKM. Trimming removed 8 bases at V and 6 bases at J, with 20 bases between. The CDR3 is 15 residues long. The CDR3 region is CASGGSGLVRQPQHF. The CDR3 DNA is TGTGCCAGCGGAGGGTCGGGTCTTGTTCGTCAGCCCCAGCATTTT.

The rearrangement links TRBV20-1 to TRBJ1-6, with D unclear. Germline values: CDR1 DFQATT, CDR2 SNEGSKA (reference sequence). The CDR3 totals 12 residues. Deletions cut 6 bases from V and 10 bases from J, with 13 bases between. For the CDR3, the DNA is TGCAGTGCGGGCAAGACGGGGTCACCCCTCCACTTT. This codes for CSAGKTGSPLHF.

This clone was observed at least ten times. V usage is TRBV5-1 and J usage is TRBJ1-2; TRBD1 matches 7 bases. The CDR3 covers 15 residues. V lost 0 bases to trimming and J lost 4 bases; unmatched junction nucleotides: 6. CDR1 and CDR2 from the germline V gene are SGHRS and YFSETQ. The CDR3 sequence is CASSLAEGAVYGYTF. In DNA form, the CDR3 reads TGCGCCAGCAGCTTGGCAGAGGGGGCAGTCTATGGCTACACCTTC.

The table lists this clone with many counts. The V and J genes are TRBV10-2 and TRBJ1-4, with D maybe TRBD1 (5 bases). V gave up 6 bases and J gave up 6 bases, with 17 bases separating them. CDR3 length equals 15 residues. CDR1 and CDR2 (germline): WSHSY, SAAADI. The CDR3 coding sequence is TGCGCCAGCAGGGCCGGGACGGGTCGGGATGAAAAACTGTTTTTT. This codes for CASRAGTGRDEKLFF.

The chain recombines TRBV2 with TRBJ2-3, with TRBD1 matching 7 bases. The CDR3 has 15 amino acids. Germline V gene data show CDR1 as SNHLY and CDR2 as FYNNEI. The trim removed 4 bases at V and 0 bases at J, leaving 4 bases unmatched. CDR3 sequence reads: CASSGGTASTDTQYF. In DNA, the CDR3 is TGTGCCAGCAGTGGGGGGACAGCTAGCACAGATACGCAGTATTTT.

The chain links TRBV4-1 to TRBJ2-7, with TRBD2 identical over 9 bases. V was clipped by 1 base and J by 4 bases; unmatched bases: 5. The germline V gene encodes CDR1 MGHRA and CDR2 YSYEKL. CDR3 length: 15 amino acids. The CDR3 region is CASSQALAGEYEQYF. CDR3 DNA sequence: TGCGCCAGCAGCCAAGCGTTAGCGGGAGAGTACGAGCAGTACTTC.

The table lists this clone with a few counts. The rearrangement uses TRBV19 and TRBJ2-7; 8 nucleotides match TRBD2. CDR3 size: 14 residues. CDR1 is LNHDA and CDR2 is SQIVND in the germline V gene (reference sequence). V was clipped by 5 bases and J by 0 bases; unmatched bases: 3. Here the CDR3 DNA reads TGTGCCAGTAGTCTAGCGGGTACCTCCTACGAGCAGTACTTC. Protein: CASSLAGTSYEQYF.

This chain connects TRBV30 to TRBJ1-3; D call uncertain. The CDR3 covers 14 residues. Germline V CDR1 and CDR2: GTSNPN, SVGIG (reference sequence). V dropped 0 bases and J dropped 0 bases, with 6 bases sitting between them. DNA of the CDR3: TGTGCCTGGAGTGTAGGTAGCTCTGGAAACACCATATATTTT. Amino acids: CAWSVGSSGNTIYF.

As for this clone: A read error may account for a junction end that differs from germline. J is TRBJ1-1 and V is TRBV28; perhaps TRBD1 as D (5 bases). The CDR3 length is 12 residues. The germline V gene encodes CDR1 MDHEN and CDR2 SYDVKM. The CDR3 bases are TGTTCCAGCGGTTTCGGGGGGTTCGAAGGTTTCTTT. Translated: CSSGFGGFEGFF.

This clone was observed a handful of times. CDR3 nucleotides: TGTGCCAGCAGCCCCCAATACGATACGCAGTATTTT. Translating gives CASSPQYDTQYF. The chain employs TRBV7-9 and TRBJ2-3; D is unresolved. The V gene lost 5 bases and the J gene lost 6 bases, with 9 bases spanning the gap. Per germline, CDR1 SEHNR and CDR2 FQNEAQ (reference sequence). The CDR3 contains 12 residues.

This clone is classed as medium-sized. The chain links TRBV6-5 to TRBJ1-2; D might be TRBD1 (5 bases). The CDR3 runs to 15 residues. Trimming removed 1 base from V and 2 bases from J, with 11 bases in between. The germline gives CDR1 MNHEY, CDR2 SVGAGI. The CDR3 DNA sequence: TGTGCCAGCAGTTACTTATTGGGGGGAAACTATGGCTACACCTTC. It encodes CASSYLLGGNYGYTF.

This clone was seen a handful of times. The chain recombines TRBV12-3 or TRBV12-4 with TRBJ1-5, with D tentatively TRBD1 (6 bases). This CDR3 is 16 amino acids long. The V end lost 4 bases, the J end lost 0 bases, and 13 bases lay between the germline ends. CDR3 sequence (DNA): TGTGCCAGCAGTTCGCACGGAGGGGGTAGCAATCAGCCCCAGCATTTT. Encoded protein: CASSSHGGGSNQPQHF.

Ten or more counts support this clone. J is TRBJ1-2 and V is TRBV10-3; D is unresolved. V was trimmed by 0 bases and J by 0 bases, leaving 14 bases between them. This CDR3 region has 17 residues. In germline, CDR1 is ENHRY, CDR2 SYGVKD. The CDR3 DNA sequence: TGTGCCATCAGTGAGTCTGGCAGCCGGTCGACTAACTATGGCTACACCTTC. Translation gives CAISESGSRSTNYGYTF.

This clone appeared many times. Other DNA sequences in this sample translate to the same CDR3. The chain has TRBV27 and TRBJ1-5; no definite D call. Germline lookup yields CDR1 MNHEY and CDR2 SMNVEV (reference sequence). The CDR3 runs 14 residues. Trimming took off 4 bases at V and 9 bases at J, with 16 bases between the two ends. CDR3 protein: CASSSGVSPGPQHF. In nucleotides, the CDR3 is TGTGCCAGCAGTTCTGGAGTCAGTCCAGGGCCCCAGCATTTT.

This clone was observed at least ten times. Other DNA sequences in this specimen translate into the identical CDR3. The CDR3 reads CASISARGQGSNYGYTF. CDR3 bases: TGTGCCAGCATCAGCGCACGGGGGCAGGGCTCAAACTATGGCTACACCTTC. The J gene is TRBJ1-2, the V gene TRBV2, with D maybe TRBD1 (6 bases). The V end was cut by 7 bases, the J end by 2 bases, with 23 bases between. The CDR3 is 17 residues long. In germline, CDR1 is SNHLY, CDR2 FYNNEI.

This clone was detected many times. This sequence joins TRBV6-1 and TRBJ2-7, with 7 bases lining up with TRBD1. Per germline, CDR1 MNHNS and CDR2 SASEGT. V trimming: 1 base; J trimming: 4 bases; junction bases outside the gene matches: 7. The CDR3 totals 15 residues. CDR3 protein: CASSEEGAGSYEQYF. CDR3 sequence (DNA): TGTGCCAGCAGTGAAGAGGGGGCAGGGAGTTACGAGCAGTACTTC.

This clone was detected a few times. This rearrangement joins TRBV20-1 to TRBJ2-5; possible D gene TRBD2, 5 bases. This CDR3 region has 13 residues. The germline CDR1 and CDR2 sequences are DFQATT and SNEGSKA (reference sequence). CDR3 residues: CSPVRREQETQYF. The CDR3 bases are TGCAGCCCCGTTCGCCGGGAACAAGAGACCCAGTACTTC.

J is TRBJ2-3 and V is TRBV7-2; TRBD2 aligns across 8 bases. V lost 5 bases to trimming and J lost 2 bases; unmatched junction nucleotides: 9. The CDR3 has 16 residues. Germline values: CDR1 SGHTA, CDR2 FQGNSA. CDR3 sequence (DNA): TGTGCCAGCAGCGTAGGGCCAGCGGGAGTCACAGATACGCAGTATTTT. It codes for CASSVGPAGVTDTQYF.

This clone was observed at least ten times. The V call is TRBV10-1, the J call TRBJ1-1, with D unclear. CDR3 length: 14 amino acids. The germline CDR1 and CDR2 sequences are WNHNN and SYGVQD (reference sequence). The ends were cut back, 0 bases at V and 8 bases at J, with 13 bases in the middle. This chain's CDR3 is CASSESGETEEAFF. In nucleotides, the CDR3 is TGCGCCAGCAGTGAGTCTGGAGAAACAGAAGAAGCTTTCTTT.

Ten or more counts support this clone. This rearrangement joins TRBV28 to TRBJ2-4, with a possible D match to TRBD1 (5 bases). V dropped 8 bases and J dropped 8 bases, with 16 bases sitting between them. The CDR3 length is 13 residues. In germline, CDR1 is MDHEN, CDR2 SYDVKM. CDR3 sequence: CASAVSGNYIQYF. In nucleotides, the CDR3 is TGTGCCAGCGCCGTCTCAGGGAACTACATTCAGTACTTC.

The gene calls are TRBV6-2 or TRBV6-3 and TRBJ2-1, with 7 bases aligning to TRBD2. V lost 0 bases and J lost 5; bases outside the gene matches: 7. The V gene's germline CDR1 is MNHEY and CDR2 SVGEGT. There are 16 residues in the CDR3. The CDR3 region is CASSYSGGSGNNEQFF. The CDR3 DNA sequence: TGTGCCAGCAGTTACTCGGGCGGGAGTGGCAACAATGAGCAGTTCTTC.

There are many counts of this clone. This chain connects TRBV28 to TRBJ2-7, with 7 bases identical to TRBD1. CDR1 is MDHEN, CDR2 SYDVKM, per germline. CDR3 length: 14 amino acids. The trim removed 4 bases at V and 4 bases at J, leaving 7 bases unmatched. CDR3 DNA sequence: TGTGCCAGCAGTTACCTTACAGGGGATTACGAGCAGTACTTC. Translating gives CASSYLTGDYEQYF.